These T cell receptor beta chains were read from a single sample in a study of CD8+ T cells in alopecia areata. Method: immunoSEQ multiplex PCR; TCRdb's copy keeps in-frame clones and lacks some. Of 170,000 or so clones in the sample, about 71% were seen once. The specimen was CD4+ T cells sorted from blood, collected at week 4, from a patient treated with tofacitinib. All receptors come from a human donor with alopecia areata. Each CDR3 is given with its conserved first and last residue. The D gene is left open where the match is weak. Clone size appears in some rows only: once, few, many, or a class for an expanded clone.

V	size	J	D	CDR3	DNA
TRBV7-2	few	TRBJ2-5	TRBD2	CASSLAGGRETQYF	TGTGCCAGCAGCTTAGCCGGGGGGAGAGAGACCCAGTACTTC
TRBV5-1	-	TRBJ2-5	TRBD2	CASSLGTSSQETQYF	TGCGCCAGCAGCTTGGGGACTAGCTCCCAAGAGACCCAGTACTTC
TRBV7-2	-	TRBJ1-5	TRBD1	CASSLGPGQDNQPQHF	TGTGCCAGCAGCTTAGGTCCGGGACAGGACAATCAGCCCCAGCATTTT
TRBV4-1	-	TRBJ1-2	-	CASSQDTGRKANYGYTF	TGCGCCAGCAGCCAAGATACTGGGCGAAAGGCTAACTATGGCTACACCTTC
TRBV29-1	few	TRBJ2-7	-	CSVADGTVPYEQYF	TGCAGCGTTGCGGACGGGACCGTTCCCTACGAGCAGTACTTC
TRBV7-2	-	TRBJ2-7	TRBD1	CASSLASTGGIYEQYF	TGTGCCAGCAGCTTAGCTAGCACAGGGGGGATCTACGAGCAGTACTTC
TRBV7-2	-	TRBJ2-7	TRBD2	CASSFGTSVTYEQYF	TGTGCCAGCAGCTTTGGCACTAGCGTAACCTACGAGCAGTACTTC
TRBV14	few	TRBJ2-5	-	CASSQRRAQETQYF	TGTGCCAGCAGCCAGCGGCGGGCCCAAGAGACCCAGTACTTC
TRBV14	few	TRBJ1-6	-	CASSQDVWGALHF	TGTGCCAGCAGCCAAGACGTGTGGGGGGCCCTCCACTTT
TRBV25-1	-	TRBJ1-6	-	CASTLKGNSPLHF	TGTGCCAGCACCCTAAAAGGGAATTCACCCCTCCACTTT
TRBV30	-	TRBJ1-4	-	CAWSVRGNEKLFF	TGTGCCTGGAGTGTCCGGGGTAATGAAAAACTGTTTTTT
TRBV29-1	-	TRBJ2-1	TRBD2	CSVVAGGQLEQFF	TGCAGCGTTGTGGCGGGGGGGCAGCTTGAGCAGTTCTTC
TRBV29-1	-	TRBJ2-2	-	CSVETPMMPGELFF	TGCAGCGTTGAAACACCAATGATGCCCGGGGAGCTGTTTTTT
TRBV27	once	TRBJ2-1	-	CASSLRYSYNEQFF	TGTGCCAGCAGTCTACGGTACTCCTACAATGAGCAGTTCTTC
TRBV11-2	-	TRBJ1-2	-	CASSLADYGYTF	TGTGCCAGCAGCTTGGCAGACTATGGCTACACCTTC
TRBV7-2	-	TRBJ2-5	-	CASNRRGLEETQYF	TGTGCCAGCAATCGGCGGGGGCTTGAAGAGACCCAGTACTTC
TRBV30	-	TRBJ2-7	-	CACRRFSYEQYF	TGTGCCTGCCGAAGGTTCTCCTACGAGCAGTACTTC